These 24 T cell receptor beta chains originate from one sample sequenced in a study of T cell responses to AZD1222 COVID-19 vaccine. The table came from immunoSEQ multiplex PCR; TCRdb's copy has only in-frame clones and leaves some out. The sample has roughly 120,000 clones; approximately 90% are singletons. The specimen comprised peripheral blood, sampled 28 days after the second AZD1222 dose. Source of these receptors: an adult who received the AZD1222 COVID-19 vaccine.

The CDR3 sequence is CASSIVRGERHGYTF. Written as DNA, the CDR3 is TGTGCCAGTAGTATCGTGAGAGGGGAAAGACATGGCTACACCTTC. V and J are TRBV19 and TRBJ1-2, with D maybe TRBD1 (5 bases). The germline gives CDR1 LNHDA, CDR2 SQIVND (reference sequence). V was clipped by 3 bases and J by 6 bases, with 17 bases between them. The CDR3 totals 15 residues. Looking up the rest from reference TRBV19 and TRBJ1-2 gives the full variable domain: DGGITQSPKYLFRKEGQNVTLSCEQNLNHDAMYWYRQDPGQGLRLIYYSQIVNDFQKGDIAEGYSVSREKKESFPLTVTSAQKNPTAFYLCASSIVRGERHGYTFGSGTRLTVV.

CDR3 loop: CASKVEGSDGYTF. CDR3 sequence (DNA): TGCGCCAGCAAAGTTGAGGGCTCGGATGGCTACACCTTC. The J gene is TRBJ1-2, the V gene TRBV5-1; D remains ambiguous. Germline lookup yields CDR1 SGHRS and CDR2 YFSETQ. The V and J ends lost 6 bases and 6 bases respectively, with 15 bases between them. The CDR3 extends over 13 amino acids.

In this sample, this clone turned up a few times. The chain recombines TRBV3-1 (or the pseudogene TRBV3-2) with TRBJ2-2, with 9 nucleotides matching TRBD2. The CDR3 contains 16 residues. V lost 5 bases to trimming and J lost 7 bases; unmatched junction nucleotides: 11. Germline lookup yields CDR1 LGHDT and CDR2 YNNKEL (reference sequence). The CDR3 DNA is TGTGCCAGCAGCACCCGACTAGCGGCCGGGGGCGGGGAGCTGTTTTTT. It translates to CASSTRLAAGGGELFF.

V and J are TRBV6-2 or TRBV6-3 and TRBJ1-4; TRBD1 agrees at 8 bases. This CDR3 spans 14 amino acids. Losses at the gene ends were 1 base for V and 7 bases for J; bases not matched to a gene: 2. Germline CDR1 MNHEY, CDR2 SVGEGT. The CDR3 reads CASSYLGQVEKLFF. CDR3 in DNA: TGTGCCAGCAGTTACTTGGGACAGGTTGAAAAACTGTTTTTT.

This clone was counted a single time. The genes are TRBV3-1 (or the pseudogene TRBV3-2) and TRBJ2-7, with D uncertain. Trimming cost V 3 bases and J 3 bases, with 15 bases left between them. Looked up from germline, CDR1 is LGHDT and CDR2 is YNNKEL (reference sequence). The length of the CDR3 is 15 residues. The CDR3, as DNA: TGTGCCAGCAGCCAGAGGTCTAGGGAAGGCTACGAGCAGTACTTC. The encoded protein is CASSQRSREGYEQYF.

This chain connects TRBV28 to TRBJ1-2; no reliable D call. Germline assignment: CDR1 MDHEN and CDR2 SYDVKM. The CDR3 is made up of 14 amino acids. Trimming stripped 1 base from V and 2 bases from J, with 8 bases between. The CDR3 spells CASSLLAVNYGYTF. CDR3 DNA: TGTGCCAGCAGTTTATTGGCAGTAAACTATGGCTACACCTTC.

This chain joins TRBV3-1 (or the pseudogene TRBV3-2) and TRBJ2-1; the D gene could be TRBD1 or TRBD2 (6 bases each). CDR1 is LGHDT and CDR2 is YNNKEL in the germline V gene (reference sequence). The ends were cut back, 2 bases at V and 8 bases at J, with 10 bases in the middle. This CDR3 contains 13 residues. This CDR3 is CASSQRGPDEQFF. CDR3 DNA sequence: TGTGCCAGCAGCCAACGGGGGCCGGATGAGCAGTTCTTC.

The chain is built from TRBV5-1 and TRBJ2-5, with 12 bases lining up with TRBD1. Germline V lookup: CDR1 SGHRS, CDR2 YFSETQ. The CDR3 contains 16 residues. V trimming: 0 bases; J trimming: 5 bases; junction bases outside the gene matches: 5. CDR3 nucleotides: TGCGCCAGCAGCTTGGTCGGGACAGGGGGCGCGGAGACCCAGTACTTC. The encoded protein is CASSLVGTGGAETQYF.

This clone was counted once. The chain recombines TRBV27 with TRBJ2-1; D perhaps matches TRBD2 (6 bases). CDR3 length: 15 amino acids. CDR1 and CDR2 (germline): MNHEY, SMNVEV (reference sequence). V was clipped by 6 bases and J by 1 base, with 13 bases between them. This chain's CDR3 is CASSYSGSSYNEQFF. The CDR3 coding sequence is TGTGCCAGCAGCTATAGCGGTTCATCCTACAATGAGCAGTTCTTC.

V and J are TRBV3-1 (or the pseudogene TRBV3-2) and TRBJ1-5; D uncertain. V lost 0 bases and J 5 bases, leaving 5 bases between the germline ends. There are 13 residues in the CDR3. Germline-derived CDR1 and CDR2 are LGHDT and YNNKEL (reference sequence). CDR3 DNA sequence: TGTGCCAGCAGCCAAGATCTTGATCAGCCCCAGCATTTT. Translating gives CASSQDLDQPQHF.

The chain uses TRBV19 and TRBJ2-3; 7 positions match TRBD2. The CDR3 length is 14 residues. Losses at the gene ends were 7 bases for V and 1 base for J; bases not matched to a gene: 5. The germline V gene encodes CDR1 LNHDA and CDR2 SQIVND (reference sequence). This CDR3 reads CASTLGGGTDTQYF. DNA of the CDR3: TGTGCCAGTACCCTGGGGGGGGGCACAGATACGCAGTATTTT.

This rearrangement joins TRBV7-9 to TRBJ1-1; D gene ambiguous. Germline V gene lookup returns CDR1 SEHNR and CDR2 FQNEAQ (reference sequence). The CDR3 extends over 14 amino acids. V was pared by 5 bases and J by 0 bases, with 10 bases between. The DNA of the CDR3 is TGTGCCAGCAGCCCAGAGGCGTTGAACACTGAAGCTTTCTTT. This gives the protein CASSPEALNTEAFF. Filled out from reference TRBV7-9 and TRBJ1-1, the complete variable domain reads DTGVSQNPRHKITKRGQNVTFRCDPISEHNRLYWYRQTLGQGPEFLTYFQNEAQLEKSRLLSDRFSAERPKGSFSTLEIQRTEQGDSAMYLCASSPEALNTEAFFGQGTRLTVV.

V and J are TRBV5-1 and TRBJ2-3; 7 nucleotides align to TRBD1. The V gene end was trimmed by 3 bases and the J gene end by 5 bases; junction bases not matched to a gene: 6. The germline gives CDR1 SGHRS, CDR2 YFSETQ. The CDR3 sequence is 14 residues long. The CDR3 coding sequence is TGCGCCAGCAGCTACACAGGGGCCAGAGATACGCAGTATTTT. It encodes CASSYTGARDTQYF.

The V and J genes are TRBV19 and TRBJ1-5; 7 nucleotides match TRBD1. The length of the CDR3 is 14 residues. From germline, CDR1 is LNHDA and CDR2 SQIVND (reference sequence). Trimming took 3 bases from V and 9 from J; bases not matched to a gene: 8. CDR3 sequence reads: CASSIWDREGPQHF. DNA of the CDR3: TGTGCCAGTAGTATCTGGGACAGAGAGGGGCCCCAGCATTTT.

The chain employs TRBV3-1 (or the pseudogene TRBV3-2) and TRBJ1-6; 9 positions agree with TRBD1. V trimming: 0 bases; J trimming: 6 bases; junction bases outside the gene matches: 12. Germline-derived CDR1 and CDR2 are LGHDT and YNNKEL (reference sequence). The CDR3 has 19 residues. The CDR3, as DNA: TGTGCCAGCAGCCAAGATGGACAGGGGATGGATATTCTTAATTCACCCCTCCACTTT. Translating it yields CASSQDGQGMDILNSPLHF.

The rearrangement joins TRBV12-3 or TRBV12-4 to TRBJ1-2; D gene ambiguous. This CDR3 spans 12 amino acids. V lost 5 bases and J lost 5, with 9 bases in between. In DNA, the CDR3 is TGTGCCAGCAGTCCCCGAGGGTATGGCTACACCTTC. Its translation is CASSPRGYGYTF.

The chain links TRBV6-2 or TRBV6-3 to TRBJ2-1, with D hard to call. Trimming pared 4 bases from V and 3 bases from J, leaving 7 bases between. The V gene's germline CDR1 is MNHEY and CDR2 SVGEGT. This CDR3 is built from 13 residues. The CDR3 DNA sequence: TGTGCCAGCAGTTCGGACGGCTACAATGAGCAGTTCTTC. Translation: CASSSDGYNEQFF.

The J gene is TRBJ1-3, the V gene TRBV7-6, with 10 bases identical to TRBD1. This CDR3 region has 14 residues. Trimming took 1 base from V and 7 from J; bases not matched to a gene: 1. Germline V gene sequence: CDR1 SGHVS, CDR2 FNYEAQ. This chain's CDR3 is CASSLGQGANTIYF. CDR3 DNA sequence: TGTGCCAGCAGCTTAGGACAGGGGGCTAACACCATATATTTT.

This chain joins TRBV12-3 or TRBV12-4 and TRBJ1-2; D gene ambiguous. This CDR3 contains 13 residues. V shed 6 bases and J shed 4 bases, with 12 bases lying between them. The DNA of the CDR3 is TGTGCCAGCAGCCTACAGTTCCTCTATGGCTACACCTTC. It translates to CASSLQFLYGYTF.

This clone was recorded once. This rearrangement joins TRBV10-3 to TRBJ2-3; 10 bases fit TRBD2. Germline assignment: CDR1 ENHRY and CDR2 SYGVKD. The CDR3 has 17 amino acids. The ends lost 4 bases at V and 2 bases at J; junction bases unmatched: 9. CDR3 residues: CAISGRAGGSNTDTQYF. CDR3 coding DNA: TGTGCCATCAGTGGAAGAGCGGGGGGGTCTAACACAGATACGCAGTATTTT.

The gene calls are TRBV7-2 and TRBJ2-7, with a tentative D call TRBD1 (8 bases). V was shortened by 3 bases and J by 3 bases, with 15 bases between the two germline ends. The CDR3 has 15 amino acids. CDR1 is SGHTA, CDR2 FQGNSA, per germline. CDR3 amino acids: CASSFRQGRVYEQYF. The CDR3 coding sequence is TGTGCCAGCAGCTTCAGACAGGGGAGGGTCTACGAGCAGTACTTC.

The rearrangement uses TRBV27 and TRBJ1-5; D may be TRBD1 (5 bases). The germline V gene has CDR1 MNHEY and CDR2 SMNVEV (reference sequence). The CDR3 is 15 residues long. V was clipped by 5 bases and J by 1 base, with 12 bases between them. CDR3 in amino acids: CASSTTGRSNQPQHF. For the CDR3, the DNA is TGTGCCAGCAGTACAACGGGACGGAGCAATCAGCCCCAGCATTTT.

This clone has a handful of counts. This chain connects TRBV21-1 to TRBJ1-1; TRBD1 is the table's D call and was not checked against the DNA. TRBV21-1 is a documented pseudogene. The CDR3 extends over 19 amino acids. The CDR3 sequence: CASSKTLAGTGALNTEAFF. The DNA for the CDR3 is TGTGCCAGCAGCAAAACGCTGGCCGGGACAGGGGCCTTAAACACTGAAGCTTTCTTT.

This clone is a singleton in its sample. V usage is TRBV10-3 and J usage is TRBJ1-1; TRBD1 agrees at 7 bases. CDR3 size: 20 residues. V lost 0 bases, J lost 1 base, and 17 bases stayed unmatched. Germline V CDR1 and CDR2: ENHRY, SYGVKD. CDR3 in DNA: TGTGCCATCAGTGAGTCCAACAGAGATGATGGGACAGTACAGAACACTGAAGCTTTCTTT. It codes for CAISESNRDDGTVQNTEAFF.